The 10 T cell receptor beta chains below were found in one sample sequenced in a study of cytomegalovirus exposure and HLA in healthy donors. Some clones are missing from TCRdb's copy, which holds only in-frame ones; the method was immunoSEQ multiplex PCR. This table holds around 350,000 clones, 86% found once. Input material: PBMCs. These receptors originate from a woman younger than 35 in good health and CMV-seronegative.

This sequence joins TRBV11-2 and TRBJ2-7; the D is unclear. This CDR3 has 11 amino acids. Trimming removed 8 bases at V and 7 bases at J, with 12 bases between. The germline gives CDR1 SGHAT, CDR2 FQNNGV. CDR3 sequence (DNA): TGTGCCAGCCGAAGTCTCGGGGAGCAGTACTTC. It encodes CASRSLGEQYF.

The V call is TRBV27, the J call TRBJ2-7, with D perhaps matching TRBD2 (7 bases). CDR1 is MNHEY, CDR2 SMNVEV, per germline (reference sequence). Trimming cost V 7 bases and J 4 bases, with 20 bases left between them. The CDR3 is made up of 15 amino acids. The CDR3 DNA sequence: TGTGCCAGCACCCCGGGGGGCCCCTTAATATACGAGCAGTACTTC. It specifies CASTPGGPLIYEQYF.

This CDR3 reads CASSPLKLASSTGELFF. CDR3 DNA sequence: TGCGCCAGCAGCCCTTTAAAACTAGCGTCGAGCACCGGGGAGCTGTTTTTT. The chain employs TRBV4-1 and TRBJ2-2; 7 bases agree with TRBD2. Germline lookup yields CDR1 MGHRA and CDR2 YSYEKL. Unmatched junction bases numbered 12, after V lost 4 bases and J lost 4 bases. The CDR3 extends over 17 amino acids.

The CDR3 nucleotides are TGTGCCAGCAGTTCCTTCGGACAGGGGAAAGCCTACGAGCAGTACTTC. Amino acids: CASSSFGQGKAYEQYF. The chain links TRBV6-5 to TRBJ2-7; TRBD1 matches at 9 bases. CDR3 length: 16 amino acids. Trimming cost V 4 bases and J 2 bases; bases outside gene matches: 9. Germline CDR1 is MNHEY and CDR2 is SVGAGI.

V usage is TRBV28 and J usage is TRBJ2-4; no firm D call. Germline V gene lookup returns CDR1 MDHEN and CDR2 SYDVKM. V lost 6 bases to trimming and J lost 1 base, with 13 bases between them. The CDR3 has 15 residues. CDR3 coding DNA: TGTGCCAGCAGCCGTATCGAGGTTGCCAAAAACATTCAGTACTTC. It is translated as CASSRIEVAKNIQYF.

The chain joins TRBV4-1 to TRBJ2-1; 7 nucleotides line up with TRBD2. Unmatched junction bases numbered 9, after V lost 4 bases and J lost 0 bases. Looked up from germline, CDR1 is MGHRA and CDR2 is YSYEKL. This CDR3 has 17 amino acids. CDR3 residues: CASSLATAGSSYNEQFF. CDR3 DNA: TGCGCCAGCAGCCTCGCGACAGCGGGAAGCTCCTACAATGAGCAGTTCTTC.

The chain carries TRBV5-1 and TRBJ1-2, with 7 bases matching TRBD1. V gave up 3 bases and J gave up 5 bases; unmatched junction bases: 7. Germline V CDR1 and CDR2: SGHRS, YFSETQ. This CDR3 comprises 14 residues. CDR3 loop: CASSWTGPGYGYTF. CDR3 in DNA: TGCGCCAGCAGCTGGACAGGCCCGGGGTATGGCTACACCTTC.

In its sample, this clone was seen a few times. The chain uses TRBV4-1 and TRBJ2-7, with D uncertain. Germline V lookup: CDR1 MGHRA, CDR2 YSYEKL. With 2 bases removed from V and 1 base from J, the gap between germline ends came to 6 bases. The CDR3 extends over 13 amino acids. This CDR3 is CASSQTFSYEQYF. The DNA of the CDR3 is TGCGCCAGCAGCCAAACTTTTTCCTACGAGCAGTACTTC.

V usage is TRBV5-1 and J usage is TRBJ2-7, with TRBD1 matching over 9 bases. J was trimmed by 2 bases and V by 4 bases; bases with no gene match: 4. This CDR3 contains 14 residues. CDR1 and CDR2 from the germline V gene are SGHRS and YFSETQ. DNA for the CDR3: TGCGCCAGCAGCATGGACAGGGGCCCCTACGAGCAGTACTTC. Its translation: CASSMDRGPYEQYF.

The chain recombines TRBV5-1 with TRBJ2-5; TRBD1 aligns across 12 bases. Germline CDR1 is SGHRS and CDR2 is YFSETQ. V lost 6 bases to trimming and J lost 7 bases; unmatched junction nucleotides: 4. CDR3 size: 13 residues. The CDR3 coding sequence is TGCGCCAGCAACCAGGGACAGGGGGCGACCCAGTACTTC. Protein: CASNQGQGATQYF.